A selection of T cell receptor beta chains follows, all from one sample in a study of T-cell memory formation after mild COVID-19. TCRdb processed the 5' RACE reads anew with MiXCR; each CDR3 protein has one entry. The data contain about 90,000 distinct CDR3 sequences, roughly 15% of them seen just once; the ten biggest clones take up under 45%. Sequenced: PBMCs or a T cell subset sorted from them (not recorded which). These receptors were collected from a man aged 18 to 29 who had mild COVID-19 (a few samples of this study predate the infection). Cell type and time point are not known. CDR3s include the opening cysteine and the closing phenylalanine or tryptophan. D genes are given only for firm matches. The size entry is marked missing in some rows and otherwise reads once, few, many or a size class.

v_gene: TRBV6-2/TRBV6-3
j_gene: TRBJ1-5
abundance: few
d_gene: NA
CDR3aa: CASSYEPQHGQPQHF
CDR3nt: TGTGCCAGCAGTTACGAGCCACAGCATGGTCAGCCCCAGCATTTT

v_gene: TRBV4-3
j_gene: TRBJ2-5
abundance: few
d_gene: NA
CDR3aa: CASSQDRAGLETQYF
CDR3nt: TGCGCCAGCAGCCAAGATAGGGCAGGGTTAGAGACCCAGTACTTC

v_gene: TRBV6-5
j_gene: TRBJ2-2
abundance: NA
d_gene: NA
CDR3aa: CASSHRFTGELFF
CDR3nt: TGTGCCAGCAGTCACAGGTTTACCGGGGAGCTGTTTTTT

v_gene: TRBV7-3
j_gene: TRBJ2-3
abundance: NA
d_gene: NA
CDR3aa: CASSLGLGHSTDTQYF
CDR3nt: TGTGCCAGCAGCTTGGGACTGGGTCATTCCACAGATACGCAGTATTTT

v_gene: TRBV28
j_gene: TRBJ2-7
abundance: few
d_gene: TRBD1
CDR3aa: CASSSQDRGRYEQYF
CDR3nt: TGTGCCAGCAGTTCCCAGGACAGGGGGCGGTACGAGCAGTACTTC

v_gene: TRBV7-9
j_gene: TRBJ2-5
abundance: few
d_gene: NA
CDR3aa: CASSQVQGGVETQYF
CDR3nt: TGTGCCAGCAGTCAGGTCCAGGGTGGTGTTGAGACCCAGTACTTC

v_gene: TRBV29-1
j_gene: TRBJ2-1
abundance: few
d_gene: TRBD1
CDR3aa: CSVSGTGLYNEQFF
CDR3nt: TGCAGCGTGTCCGGGACAGGGTTGTACAATGAGCAGTTCTTC

v_gene: TRBV5-1
j_gene: TRBJ1-3
abundance: few
d_gene: NA
CDR3aa: CASRLQDSGNTIYF
CDR3nt: TGCGCCAGCAGGCTACAGGACTCTGGAAACACCATATATTTT

v_gene: TRBV5-1
j_gene: TRBJ1-1
abundance: NA
d_gene: NA
CDR3aa: CASSLGWGNTEAFF
CDR3nt: TGCGCCAGCAGCTTGGGTTGGGGCAACACTGAAGCTTTCTTT

v_gene: TRBV6-2/TRBV6-3
j_gene: TRBJ2-7
abundance: few
d_gene: NA
CDR3aa: CASSPLNPTYEQYF
CDR3nt: TGTGCCAGCAGTCCACTAAATCCTACCTACGAGCAGTACTTC

v_gene: TRBV27
j_gene: TRBJ1-6
abundance: many
d_gene: NA
CDR3aa: CASKGPINSPLHF
CDR3nt: TGTGCCAGCAAGGGACCGATTAATTCACCCCTCCACTTT

v_gene: TRBV4-3
j_gene: TRBJ2-1
abundance: many
d_gene: NA
CDR3aa: CASSQEEDGEQFF
CDR3nt: TGCGCCAGCAGCCAAGAGGAGGACGGTGAGCAGTTCTTC

v_gene: TRBV6-5
j_gene: TRBJ1-6
abundance: few
d_gene: NA
CDR3aa: CASSYSRDSYNSPLHF
CDR3nt: TGTGCCAGCAGTTACTCCAGGGATTCGTATAATTCACCCCTCCACTTT

v_gene: TRBV6-5
j_gene: TRBJ2-7
abundance: few
d_gene: NA
CDR3aa: CASSLGTWRAGYEQYF
CDR3nt: TGTGCCAGCAGCCTTGGAACCTGGAGAGCCGGATACGAGCAGTACTTC

v_gene: TRBV4-1
j_gene: TRBJ2-1
abundance: NA
d_gene: NA
CDR3aa: CASSQEGGSYNEQFF
CDR3nt: TGCGCCAGCAGCCAAGAAGGGGGTTCCTACAATGAGCAGTTCTTC

v_gene: TRBV7-8
j_gene: TRBJ1-5
abundance: NA
d_gene: TRBD1
CDR3aa: CASSSGTGFNQPQHF
CDR3nt: TGTGCCAGCAGCTCCGGGACAGGGTTCAATCAGCCCCAGCATTTT

v_gene: TRBV7-2
j_gene: TRBJ2-3
abundance: NA
d_gene: TRBD2
CDR3aa: CASSLNLLDTLAGSTDTQYF
CDR3nt: TGTGCCAGCAGCTTAAACCTCTTAGATACACTAGCGGGGTCAACAGATACGCAGTATTTT

v_gene: TRBV6-6
j_gene: TRBJ1-5
abundance: NA
d_gene: NA
CDR3aa: CASTIGGLWSNQPQHF
CDR3nt: TGTGCCAGCACCATAGGGGGACTTTGGAGCAATCAGCCCCAGCATTTT

v_gene: TRBV20-1
j_gene: TRBJ2-5
abundance: NA
d_gene: NA
CDR3aa: CSASRVEGQETQYF
CDR3nt: TGCAGTGCTAGCCGGGTGGAAGGACAAGAGACCCAGTACTTC

v_gene: TRBV25-1
j_gene: TRBJ2-5
abundance: NA
d_gene: NA
CDR3aa: CASSEYREETQYF
CDR3nt: TGTGCCAGCAGTGAATACAGGGAAGAGACCCAGTACTTC

v_gene: TRBV25-1
j_gene: TRBJ1-1
abundance: NA
d_gene: NA
CDR3aa: CASSALNTEAFF
CDR3nt: TGTGCCAGCAGTGCCTTGAACACTGAAGCTTTCTTT

v_gene: TRBV12-3/TRBV12-4
j_gene: TRBJ2-7
abundance: NA
d_gene: TRBD1
CDR3aa: CASNFGTGSSYEQYF
CDR3nt: TGTGCCAGCAACTTCGGGACAGGGAGCTCCTACGAGCAGTACTTC

v_gene: TRBV5-1
j_gene: TRBJ2-3
abundance: few
d_gene: TRBD2
CDR3aa: CASSGTASGGLSQYF
CDR3nt: TGCGCCAGCAGCGGGACGGCTAGCGGGGGACTATCGCAGTATTTT

v_gene: TRBV12-3/TRBV12-4
j_gene: TRBJ1-2
abundance: few
d_gene: NA
CDR3aa: CASSPEGVSYGYTF
CDR3nt: TGTGCCAGCAGCCCCGAAGGGGTGAGCTATGGCTACACCTTC

v_gene: TRBV7-9
j_gene: TRBJ2-1
abundance: few
d_gene: TRBD2
CDR3aa: CASSAGLAGPSSYNEQFF
CDR3nt: TGTGCCAGCAGCGCTGGACTAGCGGGCCCCTCCTCCTACAATGAGCAGTTCTTC

v_gene: TRBV9
j_gene: TRBJ1-6
abundance: NA
d_gene: NA
CDR3aa: CASSVLPGGVQNSPLHF
CDR3nt: TGTGCCAGCAGCGTATTACCCGGGGGGGTTCAGAATTCACCCCTCCACTTT

v_gene: TRBV6-6
j_gene: TRBJ1-1
abundance: NA
d_gene: NA
CDR3aa: CAITIGTDTEAFF
CDR3nt: TGTGCCATCACGATCGGGACGGACACTGAAGCTTTCTTT

v_gene: TRBV6-5
j_gene: TRBJ2-7
abundance: NA
d_gene: NA
CDR3aa: CASSYKRPYEQYF
CDR3nt: TGTGCCAGCAGTTACAAGCGGCCCTACGAGCAGTACTTC

v_gene: TRBV4-1
j_gene: TRBJ1-2
abundance: many
d_gene: TRBD1
CDR3aa: CASSQGRRQGDNGYTF
CDR3nt: TGCGCCAGCAGCCAAGGAAGGCGACAGGGGGATAATGGCTACACCTTC

v_gene: TRBV29-1
j_gene: TRBJ1-2
abundance: few
d_gene: NA
CDR3aa: CSIPHRGGYTF
CDR3nt: TGCAGCATCCCCCATCGAGGAGGCTACACCTTC

v_gene: TRBV3-1
j_gene: TRBJ1-2
abundance: few
d_gene: NA
CDR3aa: CASSQDWDTSGDGYTF
CDR3nt: TGTGCCAGCAGCCAAGATTGGGACACATCAGGGGATGGCTACACCTTC

v_gene: TRBV12-3/TRBV12-4
j_gene: TRBJ2-5
abundance: NA
d_gene: NA
CDR3aa: CASGVQETQYF
CDR3nt: TGTGCCAGCGGGGTACAAGAGACCCAGTACTTC

v_gene: TRBV6-5
j_gene: TRBJ2-1
abundance: NA
d_gene: TRBD2
CDR3aa: CASSLGRGTYNEQFF
CDR3nt: TGTGCCAGCAGTCTTGGGCGGGGGACCTACAATGAGCAGTTCTTC

v_gene: TRBV7-9
j_gene: TRBJ1-2
abundance: NA
d_gene: NA
CDR3aa: CASSSTHGQGYYGYTF
CDR3nt: TGTGCCAGCAGCTCCACCCATGGCCAGGGGTACTATGGCTACACCTTC

v_gene: TRBV7-2
j_gene: TRBJ2-7
abundance: NA
d_gene: NA
CDR3aa: CASSRKGGGGPYEQYF
CDR3nt: TGTGCCAGCAGCCGAAAGGGGGGAGGGGGACCCTACGAGCAGTACTTC

v_gene: TRBV7-9
j_gene: TRBJ1-3
abundance: few
d_gene: NA
CDR3aa: CASKAGDSGNTIYF
CDR3nt: TGTGCCAGCAAGGCAGGGGACTCTGGAAACACCATATATTTT

v_gene: TRBV5-1
j_gene: TRBJ2-1
abundance: NA
d_gene: TRBD2
CDR3aa: CASGLAGAYNEQFF
CDR3nt: TGCGCCAGCGGGCTAGCGGGGGCATACAATGAGCAGTTCTTC

v_gene: TRBV12-3/TRBV12-4
j_gene: TRBJ2-5
abundance: NA
d_gene: TRBD2
CDR3aa: CASSLAPGLAGETQYF
CDR3nt: TGTGCCAGCAGTTTAGCGCCGGGGCTAGCGGGGGAGACCCAGTACTTC

v_gene: TRBV4-2
j_gene: TRBJ1-3
abundance: NA
d_gene: NA
CDR3aa: CASSQDLGRGNTIYF
CDR3nt: TGTGCCAGCAGCCAAGATCTTGGACGTGGAAACACCATATATTTT

v_gene: TRBV4-1
j_gene: TRBJ2-5
abundance: few
d_gene: NA
CDR3aa: CASSSRVAETQYF
CDR3nt: TGCGCCAGCAGCTCCCGGGTAGCGGAGACCCAGTACTTC

v_gene: TRBV29-1
j_gene: TRBJ2-1
abundance: NA
d_gene: TRBD2
CDR3aa: CSVGAGGLVGNEQFF
CDR3nt: TGCAGCGTTGGAGCGGGAGGTCTCGTGGGGAATGAGCAGTTCTTC

v_gene: TRBV4-3
j_gene: TRBJ1-2
abundance: NA
d_gene: NA
CDR3aa: CASSPGGRGSLVYGYTF
CDR3nt: TGCGCCAGCAGCCCAGGAGGGAGGGGGAGCCTAGTCTATGGCTACACCTTC

v_gene: TRBV4-1
j_gene: TRBJ1-2
abundance: NA
d_gene: NA
CDR3aa: CASSRTRTPYGYTF
CDR3nt: TGCGCCAGCAGCCGAACCCGGACCCCGTATGGCTACACCTTC